This T cell receptor (beta chain) stems from a study of blood T cell repertoires in COVID-19. Produced via immunoSEQ multiplex PCR; TCRdb's table is partial and in-frame only. The sample holds about 70,000 clones, around 86% seen once. The receptor comes from a human donor in a cohort sampled during active COVID-19. Sequenced input: peripheral blood.

Here the CDR3 reads CASSNTLAGGTDTQYF. The CDR3 DNA reads TGCGCCAGCAGCAATACCCTAGCGGGGGGCACAGATACGCAGTATTTT. The genes are TRBV4-1 and TRBJ2-3, with 10 bases identical to TRBD2. The length of the CDR3 is 16 residues. Germline lookup yields CDR1 MGHRA and CDR2 YSYEKL. Trimming took 5 bases from V and 1 from J; bases not matched to a gene: 6.